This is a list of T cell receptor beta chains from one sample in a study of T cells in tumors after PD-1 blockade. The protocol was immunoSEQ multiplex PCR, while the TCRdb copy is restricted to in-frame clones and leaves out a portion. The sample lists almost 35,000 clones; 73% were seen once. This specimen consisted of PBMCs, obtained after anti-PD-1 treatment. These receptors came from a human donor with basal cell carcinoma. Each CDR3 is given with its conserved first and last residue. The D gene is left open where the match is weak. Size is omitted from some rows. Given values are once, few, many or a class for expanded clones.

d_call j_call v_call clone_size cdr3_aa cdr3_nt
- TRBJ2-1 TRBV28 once CASSDNNEQFF TGTGCCAGCTCGGACAACAATGAGCAGTTCTTC
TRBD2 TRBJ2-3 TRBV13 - CASSPKAGGGTDTQYF TGTGCCAGCAGCCCTAAGGCGGGGGGTGGCACAGATACGCAGTATTTT
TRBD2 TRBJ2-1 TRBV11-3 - CASSLLAGVNEQFF TGTGCCAGCAGCTTACTAGCGGGAGTAAATGAGCAGTTCTTC
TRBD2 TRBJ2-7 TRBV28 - CVSSGPSGQTYEQYF TGTGTCTCCAGCGGCCCTAGCGGCCAGACCTACGAGCAGTACTTC
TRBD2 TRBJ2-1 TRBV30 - CAWSLLAGNSEQFF TGTGCCTGGAGCCTCCTAGCGGGAAACAGTGAGCAGTTCTTC
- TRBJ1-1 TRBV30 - CAWSVKRVNTEAFF TGTGCCTGGAGTGTAAAAAGGGTGAACACTGAAGCTTTCTTT
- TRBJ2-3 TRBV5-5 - CASSVELPRLADTQYF TGTGCCAGCAGCGTGGAACTCCCCCGATTGGCAGATACGCAGTATTTT
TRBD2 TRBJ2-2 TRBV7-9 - CASSLSRLAVNTGELFF TGTGCCAGCAGCTTATCTCGACTAGCGGTAAACACCGGGGAGCTGTTTTTT
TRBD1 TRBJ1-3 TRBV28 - CASSAGTGGNTIYF TGTGCCAGCAGTGCAGGGACAGGGGGAAACACCATATATTTT
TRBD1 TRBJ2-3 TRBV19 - CASSRQGPWNRGPPRDTQYF TGTGCCAGTAGTAGACAGGGGCCCTGGAATAGGGGGCCTCCCCGAGATACGCAGTATTTT
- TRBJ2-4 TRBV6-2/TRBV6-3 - CASSPAEAKNIQYF TGTGCCAGCAGTCCCGCCGAGGCCAAAAACATTCAGTACTTC
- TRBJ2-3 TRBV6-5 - CASSRNKDTQYF TGTGCCAGCAGTAGGAATAAAGATACGCAGTATTTT
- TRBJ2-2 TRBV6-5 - CASRGGGSTGELFF TGTGCCAGCCGCGGGGGCGGTAGTACCGGGGAGCTGTTTTTT
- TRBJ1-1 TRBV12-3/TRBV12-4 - CASREAGPTPAFF TGTGCCAGCAGAGAAGCCGGGCCCACACCGGCTTTCTTT
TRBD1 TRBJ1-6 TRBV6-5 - CASTLGQGNNSPLHF TGTGCCAGCACCCTAGGACAGGGCAATAATTCACCCCTCCACTTT
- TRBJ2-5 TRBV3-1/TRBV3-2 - CASSHPARVETQYF TGTGCCAGCAGCCACCCCGCCCGGGTGGAGACCCAGTACTTC
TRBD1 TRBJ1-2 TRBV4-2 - CASSRIEGAGYGYTF TGTGCCAGCAGCCGGATCGAGGGGGCTGGGTATGGCTACACCTTC
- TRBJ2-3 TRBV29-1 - CSVVITATDTQYF TGCAGCGTTGTCATAACAGCCACAGATACGCAGTATTTT
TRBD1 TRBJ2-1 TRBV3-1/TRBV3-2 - CASSQRDRDNEQFF TGTGCCAGCAGCCAAAGGGACAGGGACAATGAGCAGTTCTTC
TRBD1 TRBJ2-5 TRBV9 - CASSPRTGGRETQYF TGTGCCAGCAGCCCCAGGACAGGGGGCAGAGAGACCCAGTACTTC
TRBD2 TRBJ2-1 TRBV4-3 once CASSQDYSGGGYNEQFF TGCGCCAGCAGCCAAGATTACTCGGGGGGTGGCTACAATGAGCAGTTCTTC
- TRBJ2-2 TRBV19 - CASSRSLWDTGELFF TGTGCCAGTTCCCGATCCCTATGGGACACCGGGGAGCTGTTTTTT
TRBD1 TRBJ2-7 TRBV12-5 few CASGSPNRDRGYEQYF TGTGCTAGTGGTTCCCCGAATCGGGACAGGGGCTACGAGCAGTACTTC
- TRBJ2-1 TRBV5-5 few CASSSTGYPSYNEQFF TGTGCCAGCAGCTCGACAGGCTACCCCTCCTACAATGAGCAGTTCTTC
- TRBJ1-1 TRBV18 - CASSPPPGGVKNTEAFF TGTGCCAGCTCACCCCCGCCCGGTGGGGTGAAGAACACTGAAGCTTTCTTT
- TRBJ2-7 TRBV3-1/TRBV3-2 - CASSQDSYSYEQYF TGTGCCAGCAGCCAAGATTCGTACTCCTACGAGCAGTACTTC
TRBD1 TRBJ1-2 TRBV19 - CASSVGPGQGGYGYTF TGTGCCAGTAGTGTGGGACCGGGACAGGGAGGCTATGGCTACACCTTC
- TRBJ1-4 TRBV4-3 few CASSPRQDEKLFF TGCGCCAGCAGCCCCAGACAAGATGAAAAACTGTTTTTT
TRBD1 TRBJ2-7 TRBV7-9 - CASSLAGQGSNEQYF TGTGCCAGCAGCTTAGCGGGACAGGGATCGAACGAGCAGTACTTC
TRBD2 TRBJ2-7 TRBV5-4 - CASSFRLAGERSEQYF TGTGCCAGCAGCTTTAGACTAGCGGGAGAACGGAGCGAGCAGTACTTC
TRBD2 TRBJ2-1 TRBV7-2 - CASSGLAGGLQAVNEQFF TGTGCCAGCAGCGGACTAGCGGGGGGCCTCCAGGCGGTCAATGAGCAGTTCTTC
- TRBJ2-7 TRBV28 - CASSLAYEQYF TGTGCCAGCAGTTTGGCCTACGAGCAGTACTTC
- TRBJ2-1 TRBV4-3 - CASSQDPVASDYNEQFF TGCGCCAGCAGCCAAGACCCCGTGGCTAGCGACTACAATGAGCAGTTCTTC
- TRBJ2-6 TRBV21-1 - CASSGPPRLSGANVLTF TGTGCCAGCAGCGGCCCCCCCAGGCTCTCTGGGGCCAACGTCCTGACTTTC
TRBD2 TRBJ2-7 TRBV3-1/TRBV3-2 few CASSQWGGRESYEQYF TGTGCCAGCAGCCAATGGGGCGGGAGAGAGTCCTACGAGCAGTACTTC
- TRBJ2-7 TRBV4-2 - CASSLEGEGMGYEQYF TGTGCCAGCAGCCTAGAAGGAGAAGGGATGGGGTACGAGCAGTACTTC
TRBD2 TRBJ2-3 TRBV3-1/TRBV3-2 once CASSSGLAGMGTDTQYF TGTGCCAGCAGCTCGGGACTAGCGGGGATGGGGACAGATACGCAGTATTTT
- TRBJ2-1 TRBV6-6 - CASTPSVVNEQFF TGTGCCAGCACCCCGTCGGTGGTCAATGAGCAGTTCTTC
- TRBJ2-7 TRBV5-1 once CASSSRDSYEQYF TGCGCCAGCAGCTCCCGGGACTCCTACGAGCAGTACTTC
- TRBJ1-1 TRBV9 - CASSVDPGGTEAFF TGTGCCAGCAGCGTAGACCCCGGGGGTACTGAAGCTTTCTTT
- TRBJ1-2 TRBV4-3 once CASSQADGYNYGYTF TGCGCCAGCAGCCAGGCCGACGGCTATAACTATGGCTACACCTTC
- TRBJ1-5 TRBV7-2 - CASSLQVNQPQHF TGTGCCAGCAGCTTACAGGTAAATCAGCCCCAGCATTTT
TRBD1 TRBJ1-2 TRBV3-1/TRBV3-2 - CASSPDRAYGYTF TGTGCCAGCAGCCCGGACAGGGCTTACGGCTACACCTTC